The present entry profiles one T cell receptor (beta chain) with its context. Its antigen is unidentified. The data derive from a study of shared clonotypes between healthy human individuals. Caucasian adults residing in Nashville, Tennessee made up all the donors. Findings and caveats of the study: Sharing across a handful of donors was seen in 4% to 5.5% of naive CD4 clonotypes.

Germline lookup yields CDR1 SGHNT and CDR2 YENEEA. The CDR3 runs 19 residues. V lost 4 bases to trimming and J lost 0 bases, with 22 bases between them. The deep-level immunoSEQ assay was used. The genomic DNA of each subset was split evenly across several immunoSEQ plates. Data came from immunoSEQ multiplex PCR; TCRdb stores just in-frame clones and leaves some out. Of approximately 120,000 clones listed, roughly 70% were seen once; the top ten hold roughly 24%. The source is a woman in her 30s in good health. This chain connects TRBV11-3 to TRBJ1-5, with a possible D match to TRBD1 (6 bases). Sequencing was carried out using memory CD8+ T cells sorted from blood. Subset described: CD45RO+ cells pooled with CCR7-negative TemRA cells. CDR3 region: CASSSGGRGARYSNQPQHF. The CDR3 coding sequence is TGTGCCAGCAGCTCCGGGGGGCGGGGGGCTCGTTATAGCAATCAGCCCCAGCATTTT.